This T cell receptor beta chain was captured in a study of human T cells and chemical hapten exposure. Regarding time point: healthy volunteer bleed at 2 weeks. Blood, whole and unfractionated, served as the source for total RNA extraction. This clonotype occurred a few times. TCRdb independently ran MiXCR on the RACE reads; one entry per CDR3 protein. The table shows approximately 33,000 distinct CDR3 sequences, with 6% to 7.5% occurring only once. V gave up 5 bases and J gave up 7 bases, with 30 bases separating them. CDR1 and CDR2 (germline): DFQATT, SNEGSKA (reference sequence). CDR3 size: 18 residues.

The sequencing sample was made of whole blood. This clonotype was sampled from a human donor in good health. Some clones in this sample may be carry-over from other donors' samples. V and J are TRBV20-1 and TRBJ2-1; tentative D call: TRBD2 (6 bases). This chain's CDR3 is CSAPDPINIAEGWNEQFF. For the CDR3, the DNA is TGCAGTGCTCCCGATCCAATAAACATAGCGGAGGGGTGGAATGAGCAGTTCTTC.